The clone carrying this T cell receptor (beta chain) was detected only a few times. The data originate from a study of blood T cell repertoires in COVID-19. Study-level information: Donors in the United States, Italy and Spain gave samples during acute or convalescent COVID-19. PBMCs, B-cell-depleted T cells, or T cells were the source of the cDNA or gDNA that made up the material.

The CDR3 covers 14 residues. Looked up from germline, CDR1 is SNHLY and CDR2 is FYNNEI. Trimming took 7 bases from V and 8 from J; bases not matched to a gene: 7. Authors' methods: Estimation of nucleated cell counts relied on the amplification of reference gene primers. Repertoires were generated with immunoSEQ multiplex PCR, while TCRdb's copy carries only in-frame clones and drops some. V and J calls plus clone size are reproduced from that table; the DNA served to infer D and trimming. The sample lists 80,000 to 100,000 clones, around four fifths occurring once. The receptor comes from a human donor in a cohort sampled during active COVID-19. The J gene is TRBJ1-4, the V gene TRBV2; 10 bases match TRBD1. The sequenced material came from peripheral blood. The CDR3 DNA follows: TGTGCCAGCATCCGGGACAGGGGTCAGGAAAAACTGTTTTTT. This translates into CASIRDRGQEKLFF.